The sample holds a few counts of the clone carrying this T cell receptor beta chain. What it recognizes is unknown. This specimen comes from a study of cytomegalovirus exposure and HLA in healthy donors. The PCR was carried out with 60 Vbeta primers and 13 Jbeta primers. Generated by immunoSEQ multiplex PCR, the TCRdb table keeps only in-frame clones and is missing some. The sample has around 210,000 clones, about 88% seen once. Findings and limits, study-wide: Three CMV-associated chains proved CMV antigen-specific in vitro.

Sequencing was carried out using PBMCs. The clonotype comes from a girl aged 2-10 years in good health and CMV-seronegative.

Here the CDR3 reads CASSQGRWRGPFSDTQYF. As DNA, the CDR3 is TGTGCCAGCAGCCAAGGGCGTTGGAGGGGGCCATTTTCAGATACGCAGTATTTT. The chain carries TRBV4-2 and TRBJ2-3; D may be TRBD1 (7 bases). V shed 1 base and J shed 4 bases, with 21 bases lying between them. CDR3 length equals 18 residues. Germline V gives CDR1 LGHNA, CDR2 YNFKEQ.